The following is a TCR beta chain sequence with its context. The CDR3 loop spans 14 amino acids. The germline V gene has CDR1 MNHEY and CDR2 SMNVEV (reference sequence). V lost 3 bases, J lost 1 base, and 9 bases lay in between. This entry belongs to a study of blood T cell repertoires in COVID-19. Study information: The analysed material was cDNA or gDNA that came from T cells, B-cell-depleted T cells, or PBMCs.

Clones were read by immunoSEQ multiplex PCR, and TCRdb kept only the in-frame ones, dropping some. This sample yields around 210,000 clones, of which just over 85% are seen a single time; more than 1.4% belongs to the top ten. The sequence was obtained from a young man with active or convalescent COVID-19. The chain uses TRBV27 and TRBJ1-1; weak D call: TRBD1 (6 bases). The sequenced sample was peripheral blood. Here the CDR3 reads CASSLAGANTEAFF. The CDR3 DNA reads TGTGCCAGCAGTTTGGCAGGGGCGAACACTGAAGCTTTCTTT.